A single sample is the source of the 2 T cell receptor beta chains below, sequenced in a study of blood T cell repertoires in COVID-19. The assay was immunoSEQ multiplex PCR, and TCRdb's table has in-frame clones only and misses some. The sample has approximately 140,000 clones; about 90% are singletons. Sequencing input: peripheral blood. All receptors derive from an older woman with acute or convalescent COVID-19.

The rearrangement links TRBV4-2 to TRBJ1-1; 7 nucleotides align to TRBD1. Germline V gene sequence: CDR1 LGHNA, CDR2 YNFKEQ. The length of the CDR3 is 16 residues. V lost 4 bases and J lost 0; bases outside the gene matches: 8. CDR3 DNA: TGTGCCAGCAGCCGACACAAGGACAGGCTGAACACTGAAGCTTTCTTT. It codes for CASSRHKDRLNTEAFF.

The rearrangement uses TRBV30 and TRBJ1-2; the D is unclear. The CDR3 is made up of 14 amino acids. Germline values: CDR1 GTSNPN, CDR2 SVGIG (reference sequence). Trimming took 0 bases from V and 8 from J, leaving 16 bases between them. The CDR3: CAWSVNHVGGGYTF. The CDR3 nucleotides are TGTGCCTGGAGTGTCAACCACGTGGGAGGCGGCTACACCTTC.